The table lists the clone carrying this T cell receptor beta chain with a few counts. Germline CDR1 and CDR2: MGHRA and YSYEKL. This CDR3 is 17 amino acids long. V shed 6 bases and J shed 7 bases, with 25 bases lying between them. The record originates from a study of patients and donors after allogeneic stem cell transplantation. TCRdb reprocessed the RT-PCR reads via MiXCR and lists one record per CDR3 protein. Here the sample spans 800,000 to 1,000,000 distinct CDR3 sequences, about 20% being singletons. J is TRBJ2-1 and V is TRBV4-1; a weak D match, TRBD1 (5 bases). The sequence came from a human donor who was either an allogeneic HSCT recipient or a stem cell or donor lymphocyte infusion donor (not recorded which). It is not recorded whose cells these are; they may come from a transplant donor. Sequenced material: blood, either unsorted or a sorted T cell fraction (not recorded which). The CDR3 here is CASSRIVSSVPGNEQFF. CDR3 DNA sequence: TGCGCCAGCAGTCGCATCGTTTCGTCGGTCCCAGGGAATGAGCAGTTCTTC.